This is a list of T cell receptor beta chains from one sample in a study of cytomegalovirus exposure and HLA in healthy donors. Here immunoSEQ multiplex PCR was the method, and the copy in TCRdb shows in-frame clones only, minus some. The data hold about 95,000 clones, with around 70% observed a single time. The material sequenced was PBMCs. The receptor set was obtained from a woman aged 45-65 years in good health and CMV-seropositive. Each CDR3 is given without its conserved first and last residue.

v_call,j_call,cdr3_aa
TRBV14,TRBJ2-1,ASSPRAGFGRSNEQF
TRBV7-9,TRBJ1-5,ASSFGFSNQPQH
TRBV15,TRBJ1-3,ATSRETGTGNTIY
TRBV5-1,TRBJ2-1,ASSSGTSGISYNEQF
TRBV6-5,TRBJ2-7,ASSPGRRDEQY
TRBV5-1,TRBJ2-1,ASSLVLGNEQF
TRBV10-3,TRBJ1-2,AISELTSVGYT
TRBV10-3,TRBJ2-7,ATREGGWSSYEQY
TRBV10-3,TRBJ2-7,ATGAGGLYEQY
TRBV2,TRBJ1-2,ASSGLQYGYT
TRBV27,TRBJ1-2,ATWRQGSQYGYT
TRBV7-6,TRBJ2-2,ASSFGTQGNGELF
TRBV9,TRBJ2-1,ASSRGQDNYNEQF
TRBV28,TRBJ1-4,ASSPAGRRLNEKLF
TRBV15,TRBJ2-4,ATSRKAKGGIQY
TRBV6-1,TRBJ2-7,ASSELGQGGYEQY
TRBV20-1,TRBJ2-7,SARSSYEQY
TRBV28,TRBJ1-1,ASSFFNRGENTEAF
TRBV28,TRBJ2-3,ATLDRVSDTQY
TRBV29-1,TRBJ1-1,SVEGLETGVGNTEAF
TRBV6-5,TRBJ1-3,ASTTGGNTIY
TRBV28,TRBJ1-4,ASSLSSGTVFNEKLF
TRBV28,TRBJ2-4,ASRAKNIQY
TRBV30,TRBJ2-3,AWSQPGGHTDTQY
TRBV7-2,TRBJ2-1,ASSYIYNEQF
TRBV4-3,TRBJ2-4,ASSQDPADKVY
TRBV2,-,ASSVEVRSYEQY
TRBV15,-,ATSTGTGGYEQY
TRBV14,TRBJ1-4,ASSPPGRNEKLF
TRBV7-9,TRBJ2-5,ASSLFVRNQETQY
TRBV2,TRBJ1-6,ASSYIPGSPLH
TRBV6-1,TRBJ1-1,ASSELHWAF
TRBV10-2,TRBJ2-1,ASSEWDRGSDEQF
TRBV7-2,TRBJ2-7,ASSPTSGNSYEQY
TRBV2,TRBJ2-7,ASTNKNREQY
TRBV7-2,TRBJ1-1,ASSRSPTGGGTEAF
TRBV7-2,TRBJ2-1,ASSPGQGSYNEQF
TRBV7-6,TRBJ1-1,ASSLDPGQGTEAF
TRBV20-1,TRBJ1-1,SALTTGEAF
TRBV28,TRBJ1-1,ASSFNVPKEIEAF
TRBV27,TRBJ2-4,ASSLSGVGDIQY
TRBV6-1,TRBJ1-2,ASSASRAGGGYT
TRBV7-9,TRBJ2-1,SSSPLSNEQF
TRBV10-1,TRBJ2-5,ASSRGSRETQY
TRBV5-4,TRBJ2-7,ASSLVGQATEQY
TRBV28,TRBJ2-7,ASSLNLAGLTYEQY
TRBV7-2,TRBJ2-1,ASSLGTSYFSEQF
TRBV18,TRBJ2-7,ASSPALAGGPREQY
TRBV28,TRBJ2-7,ASSSLSPYEQY
TRBV5-1,TRBJ2-7,ASSFQGREQY
TRBV5-8,TRBJ1-3,ASSFGSTVNSGNTIY
TRBV5-8,TRBJ2-2,ASSLGLYRVTAGELF
TRBV19,TRBJ1-1,ASRIRDRGAMNTEAF